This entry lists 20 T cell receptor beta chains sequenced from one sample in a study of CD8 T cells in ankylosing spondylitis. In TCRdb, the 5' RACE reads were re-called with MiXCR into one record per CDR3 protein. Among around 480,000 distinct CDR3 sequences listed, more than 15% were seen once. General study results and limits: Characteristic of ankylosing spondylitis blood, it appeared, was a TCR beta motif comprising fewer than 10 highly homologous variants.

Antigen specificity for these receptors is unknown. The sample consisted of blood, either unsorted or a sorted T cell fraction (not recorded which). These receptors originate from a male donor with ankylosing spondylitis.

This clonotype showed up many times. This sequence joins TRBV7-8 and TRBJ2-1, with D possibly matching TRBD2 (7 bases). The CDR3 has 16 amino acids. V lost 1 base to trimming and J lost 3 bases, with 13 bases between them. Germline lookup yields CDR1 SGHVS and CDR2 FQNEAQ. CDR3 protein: CASSLGGGPSYNEQFF. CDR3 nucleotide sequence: TGTGCCAGCAGCTTAGGGGGGGGCCCAAGCTACAATGAGCAGTTCTTC.

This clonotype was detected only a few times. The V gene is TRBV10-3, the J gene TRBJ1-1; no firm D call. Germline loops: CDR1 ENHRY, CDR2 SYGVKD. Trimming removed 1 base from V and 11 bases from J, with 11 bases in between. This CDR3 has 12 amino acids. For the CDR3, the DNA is TGTGCCATCAGTGAGTTCGGCCGTCGGGCTTTCTTT. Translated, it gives CAISEFGRRAFF.

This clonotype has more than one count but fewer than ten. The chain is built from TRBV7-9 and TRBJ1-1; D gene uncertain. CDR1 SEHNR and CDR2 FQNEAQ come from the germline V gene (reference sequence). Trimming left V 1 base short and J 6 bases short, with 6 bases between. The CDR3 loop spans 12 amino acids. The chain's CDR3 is CASSLVEAEAFF. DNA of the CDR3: TGTGCCAGCAGCTTAGTCGAGGCTGAAGCTTTCTTT.

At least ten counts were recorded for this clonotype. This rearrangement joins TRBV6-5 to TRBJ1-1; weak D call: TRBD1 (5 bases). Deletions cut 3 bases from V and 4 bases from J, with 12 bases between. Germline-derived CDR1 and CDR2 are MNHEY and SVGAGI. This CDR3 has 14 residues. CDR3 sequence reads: CASSYGRDGTEAFF. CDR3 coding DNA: TGTGCCAGCAGTTATGGTCGGGACGGCACTGAAGCTTTCTTT.

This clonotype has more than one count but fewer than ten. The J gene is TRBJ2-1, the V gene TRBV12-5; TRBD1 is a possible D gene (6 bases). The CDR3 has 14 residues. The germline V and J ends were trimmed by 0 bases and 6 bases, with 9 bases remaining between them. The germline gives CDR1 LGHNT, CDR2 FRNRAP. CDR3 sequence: CASGLVGQINEQFF. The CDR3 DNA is TGTGCTAGTGGTTTGGTCGGACAGATCAATGAGCAGTTCTTC.

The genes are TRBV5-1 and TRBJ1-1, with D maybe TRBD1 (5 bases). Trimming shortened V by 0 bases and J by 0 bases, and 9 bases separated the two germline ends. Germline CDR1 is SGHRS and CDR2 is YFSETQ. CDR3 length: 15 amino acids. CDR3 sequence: CASSLAGVVNTEAFF. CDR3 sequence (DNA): TGCGCCAGCAGCTTGGCGGGGGTGGTGAACACTGAAGCTTTCTTT.

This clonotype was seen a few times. CDR3 in DNA: TGCAGCGCGATGGAAGGGGGCCACACAGATACGCAGTATTTT. This encodes CSAMEGGHTDTQYF. This chain links TRBV29-1 with TRBJ2-3; the match to TRBD1 covers 7 bases. The junction had 9 bases not matched to a gene; V was cut back by 7 bases and J by 2 bases. Per the germline V gene, CDR1 is SQVTM and CDR2 is ANQGSEA. The CDR3 spans 14 residues.

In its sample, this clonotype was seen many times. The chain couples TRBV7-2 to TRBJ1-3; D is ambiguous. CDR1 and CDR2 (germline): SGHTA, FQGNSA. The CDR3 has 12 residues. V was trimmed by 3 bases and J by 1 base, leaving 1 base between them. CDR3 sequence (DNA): TGTGCCAGCAGCTTTTCTGGAAACACCATATATTTT. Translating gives CASSFSGNTIYF.

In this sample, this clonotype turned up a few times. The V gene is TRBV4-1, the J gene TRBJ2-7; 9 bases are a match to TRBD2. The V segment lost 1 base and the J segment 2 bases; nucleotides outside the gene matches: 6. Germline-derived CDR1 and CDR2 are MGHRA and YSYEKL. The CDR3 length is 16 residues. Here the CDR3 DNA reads TGCGCCAGCAGCCAAGTGGCGGCTAGCGGGACCTACGAGCAGTACTTC. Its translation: CASSQVAASGTYEQYF.

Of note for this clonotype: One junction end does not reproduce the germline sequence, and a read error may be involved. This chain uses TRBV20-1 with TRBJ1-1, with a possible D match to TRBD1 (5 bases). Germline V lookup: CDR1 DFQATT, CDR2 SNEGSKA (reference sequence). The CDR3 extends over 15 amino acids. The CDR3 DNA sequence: TGCAGTGCTCCCCCATCGGGGCTGACGGACACTGAAGCTCTCTTT. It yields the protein CSAPPSGLTDTEALF.

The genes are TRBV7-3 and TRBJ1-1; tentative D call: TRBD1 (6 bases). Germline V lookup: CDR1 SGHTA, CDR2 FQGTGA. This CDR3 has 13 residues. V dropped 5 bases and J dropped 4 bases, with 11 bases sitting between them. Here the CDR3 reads CASSPTGRTEAFF. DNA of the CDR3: TGTGCCAGCAGCCCTACAGGGCGCACTGAAGCTTTCTTT.

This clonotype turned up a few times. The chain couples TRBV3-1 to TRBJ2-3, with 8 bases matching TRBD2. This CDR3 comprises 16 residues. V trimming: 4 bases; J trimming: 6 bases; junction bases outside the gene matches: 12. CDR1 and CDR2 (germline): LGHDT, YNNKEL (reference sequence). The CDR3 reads CASSPIPAGRVDTQYF. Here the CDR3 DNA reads TGTGCCAGCAGCCCCATCCCCGCCGGGAGGGTTGATACGCAGTATTTT.

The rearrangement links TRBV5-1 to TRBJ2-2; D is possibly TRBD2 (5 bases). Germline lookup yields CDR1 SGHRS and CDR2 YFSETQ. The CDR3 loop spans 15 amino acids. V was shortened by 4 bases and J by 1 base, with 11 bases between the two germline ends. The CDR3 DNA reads TGCGCCAGCAGCATCGGGATCGTGAACACCGGGGAGCTGTTTTTT. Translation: CASSIGIVNTGELFF. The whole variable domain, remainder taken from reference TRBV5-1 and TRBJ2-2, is KAGVTQTPRYLIKTRGQQVTLSCSPISGHRSVSWYQQTPGQGLQFLFEYFSETQRNKGNFPGRFSGRQFSNSRSEMNVSTLELGDSALYLCASSIGIVNTGELFFGEGSRLTVL.

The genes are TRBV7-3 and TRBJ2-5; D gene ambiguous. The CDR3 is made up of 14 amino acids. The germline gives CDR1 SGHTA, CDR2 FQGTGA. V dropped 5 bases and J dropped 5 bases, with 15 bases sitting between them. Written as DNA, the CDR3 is TGTGCCAGCAGCCCCCACCCCAGTCACGAGACCCAGTACTTC. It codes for CASSPHPSHETQYF.

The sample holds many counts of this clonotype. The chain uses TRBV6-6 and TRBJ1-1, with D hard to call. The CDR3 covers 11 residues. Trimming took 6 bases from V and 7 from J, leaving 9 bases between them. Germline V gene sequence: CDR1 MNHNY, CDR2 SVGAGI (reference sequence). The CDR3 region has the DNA TGTGCCAGCAGCCCCAACTATGAAGCTTTCTTT. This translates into CASSPNYEAFF.

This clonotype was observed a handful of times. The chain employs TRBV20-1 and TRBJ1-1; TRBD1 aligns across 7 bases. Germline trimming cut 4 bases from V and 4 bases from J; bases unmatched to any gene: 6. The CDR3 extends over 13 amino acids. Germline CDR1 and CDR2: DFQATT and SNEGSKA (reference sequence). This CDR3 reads CSAKLPGGTEAFF. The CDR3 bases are TGCAGTGCTAAACTACCAGGGGGCACTGAAGCTTTCTTT.

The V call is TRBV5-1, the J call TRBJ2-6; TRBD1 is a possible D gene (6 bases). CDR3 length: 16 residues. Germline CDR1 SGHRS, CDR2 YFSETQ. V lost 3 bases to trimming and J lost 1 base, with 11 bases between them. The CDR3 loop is CASSSGDRSGANVLTF. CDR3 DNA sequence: TGCGCCAGCAGCTCAGGCGACAGGTCTGGGGCCAACGTCCTGACTTTC.

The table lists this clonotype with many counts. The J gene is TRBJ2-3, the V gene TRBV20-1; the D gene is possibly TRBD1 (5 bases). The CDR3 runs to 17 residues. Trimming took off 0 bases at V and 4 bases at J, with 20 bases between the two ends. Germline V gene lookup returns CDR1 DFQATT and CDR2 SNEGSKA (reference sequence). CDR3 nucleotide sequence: TGCAGTGCTAGAGATGACCTCCGGAGCTCGACAGCAGATACGCAGTATTTT. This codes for CSARDDLRSSTADTQYF.

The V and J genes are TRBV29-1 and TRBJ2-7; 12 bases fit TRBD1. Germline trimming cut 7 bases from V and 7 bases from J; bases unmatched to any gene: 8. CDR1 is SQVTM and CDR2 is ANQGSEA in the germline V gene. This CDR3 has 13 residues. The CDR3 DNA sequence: TGCAGCGGGAGGGGACAGGGGGCGGAAGAGCAGTACTTC. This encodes CSGRGQGAEEQYF.

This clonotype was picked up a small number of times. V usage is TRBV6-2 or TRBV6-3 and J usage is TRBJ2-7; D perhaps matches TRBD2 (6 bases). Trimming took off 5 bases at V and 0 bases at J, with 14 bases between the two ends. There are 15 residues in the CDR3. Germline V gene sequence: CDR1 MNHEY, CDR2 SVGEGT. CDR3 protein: CASSARDSYSYEQYF. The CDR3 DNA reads TGTGCCAGCAGTGCCCGGGACTCCTACTCCTACGAGCAGTACTTC.